This T cell receptor beta chain was found in a study of response to subunit inactivated influenza vaccine. The sample holds many counts of this clonotype. The CDR3 consists of 18 residues. V shed 3 bases, J shed 4 bases, and the junction held 16 bases outside the gene matches. Germline V gene data show CDR1 as MGHRA and CDR2 as YSYEKL. Via MiXCR, TCRdb re-called the RT-PCR reads, giving one row per CDR3 protein. This table has some 570,000 distinct CDR3 sequences, approximately 11% appearing once. This same sample was also part of a study on T cells expressing NK-cell markers. According to that study: Production of TCR beta cDNA relied on 5'RACE template switching with UMIs. Among the eight sequenced donors, seven tested HCMV-seropositive and one tested seronegative.

The material was PBMCs from blood, obtained on the day of vaccination. The sequence derives from a man aged 45-65 years who received an inactivated influenza vaccine. The chain employs TRBV4-1 and TRBJ1-2; 8 bases align to TRBD1. The chain's CDR3 is CASSHERQGRRSSYGYTF. Written as DNA, the CDR3 is TGCGCCAGCAGCCATGAGCGACAGGGGAGGAGAAGTAGCTATGGCTACACCTTC.